Listed below are T cell receptor beta chains from one sample, sequenced in a study of T cell responses to AZD1222 COVID-19 vaccine. Profiling relied on immunoSEQ multiplex PCR, and the TCRdb table lists in-frame clones only, not all of them. The data contain around 78,000 clones, around 86% of them singletons. The sample was peripheral blood, taken on day 0 of AZD1222 vaccination. The receptor set was obtained from an adult in good health. Each CDR3 is given with its conserved first and last residue. A D gene is named only where the DNA matches it firmly.

j_call: TRBJ1-3; v_call: TRBV6-5; d_call: .; cdr3_nt: TGTGCCAGCAGTCCCTATAAGGGAGGAAACACCATATATTTT; cdr3_aa: CASSPYKGGNTIYF
j_call: TRBJ2-1; v_call: TRBV7-3; d_call: TRBD1; cdr3_nt: TGTGCCAGCAGCTTAATGGCGGGACAGGGGTTGAATGAGCAGTTCTTC; cdr3_aa: CASSLMAGQGLNEQFF
j_call: TRBJ1-1; v_call: TRBV29-1; d_call: .; cdr3_nt: TGCAGCGTTGGGGTCTCGGGGACTGAAGCTTTCTTT; cdr3_aa: CSVGVSGTEAFF
j_call: TRBJ2-7; v_call: TRBV3-1/TRBV3-2; d_call: TRBD2; cdr3_nt: TGTGCCAGCAGCCCGAACCCAGCGGGGGCCTACGAGCAGTACTTC; cdr3_aa: CASSPNPAGAYEQYF
j_call: TRBJ1-2; v_call: TRBV24-1; d_call: TRBD1; cdr3_nt: TGTGCCACCAGTGAGGGGGACAGCTATGGCTACACCTTC; cdr3_aa: CATSEGDSYGYTF
j_call: TRBJ1-5; v_call: TRBV6-2/TRBV6-3; d_call: TRBD1; cdr3_nt: TGTGCCAGCAGTTACCGACAGGGGGCCCAGCCCCAGCATTTT; cdr3_aa: CASSYRQGAQPQHF
j_call: TRBJ2-5; v_call: TRBV7-2; d_call: .; cdr3_nt: TGTGCCAGCAGCCCCACTACGGTCCTAGAGACCCAGTACTTC; cdr3_aa: CASSPTTVLETQYF
j_call: TRBJ2-1; v_call: TRBV10-3; d_call: .; cdr3_nt: TGTGCCATCAGCCAGGACAGCTCCTACAATGAGCAGTTCTTC; cdr3_aa: CAISQDSSYNEQFF
j_call: TRBJ1-2; v_call: TRBV7-2; d_call: .; cdr3_nt: TGTGCCAGCATCCCACCCGGGACACTGGGTCAGTATGGCTACACCTTC; cdr3_aa: CASIPPGTLGQYGYTF
j_call: TRBJ1-1; v_call: TRBV6-4; d_call: .; cdr3_nt: TGTGCCAGCAGCCGGCAATGGAACACTGAAGCTTTCTTT; cdr3_aa: CASSRQWNTEAFF
j_call: TRBJ1-2; v_call: TRBV6-2/TRBV6-3; d_call: TRBD1; cdr3_nt: TGTGCCAGCAGTTATTCCACCGGGACAGGGTTTGGTACGGACTATGGCTACACCTTC; cdr3_aa: CASSYSTGTGFGTDYGYTF
j_call: TRBJ2-6; v_call: TRBV7-8; d_call: .; cdr3_nt: TGTGCCAGCAACACAAGGGGAGCTGGGGCCAACGTCCTGACTTTC; cdr3_aa: CASNTRGAGANVLTF
j_call: TRBJ2-1; v_call: TRBV11-2; d_call: TRBD1; cdr3_nt: TGTGCCAGCACCGGAGGACAGGCGGACTACAATGAGCAGTTCTTC; cdr3_aa: CASTGGQADYNEQFF
j_call: TRBJ1-2; v_call: TRBV6-6; d_call: .; cdr3_nt: TGTGCCAGCAGTTACCCAGTCAACTATGGCTACACCTTC; cdr3_aa: CASSYPVNYGYTF
j_call: TRBJ2-7; v_call: TRBV6-5; d_call: .; cdr3_nt: TGTGCCAGCACCCCACAGGGCCGGGACGAGCAGTACTTC; cdr3_aa: CASTPQGRDEQYF
j_call: TRBJ1-2; v_call: TRBV7-9; d_call: .; cdr3_nt: TGTGCCAGCAGCGGAGATGGGGATTCGTTTGGCTACACCTTC; cdr3_aa: CASSGDGDSFGYTF